The 23 T cell receptor beta chains reported below all come from one sample, sequenced in a study of shared clonotypes between healthy human individuals (dated by TCRdb to the early 2020s). Library generation was performed with the immunoSEQ multiplex PCR assay. As stored in TCRdb, this immuneACCESS dataset retains in-frame rearrangements with V and J assigned. A fraction of the clones does not appear; measured against another copy, unresolved V genes explain less than half of the discrepancy, and the remainder lacks a known reason. In all, the sample holds over 400,000 clones, and roughly 95% of those were seen once. 0.055% to 0.075% of the sample rests with the top ten. The sequenced sample consisted of naive CD4+ T cells sorted from blood. The cell subset or site tag for this specimen amounts to: CD45RA+ positively selected. The receptor set was obtained from a woman in her 30s in good health.

The chain uses TRBV9 and TRBJ1-5; D not certain. Germline loops: CDR1 SGDLS, CDR2 YYNGEE. Trimming took off 1 base at V and 7 bases at J, with 9 bases between the two ends. CDR3 size: 13 residues. CDR3 amino acids: CASSVNPNQPQHF. In DNA, the CDR3 is TGTGCCAGCAGCGTAAACCCTAACCAGCCCCAGCATTTT.

This chain connects TRBV7-2 to TRBJ1-6; D is ambiguous. Looked up from germline, CDR1 is SGHTA and CDR2 is FQGNSA. The germline V and J ends were trimmed by 4 bases and 10 bases, with 14 bases remaining between them. The CDR3 is 14 amino acids. The DNA for the CDR3 is TGTGCCAGCAGCTGGGGAGGACGAGACTCACCCCTCCACTTT. As protein: CASSWGGRDSPLHF.

This chain joins TRBV28 and TRBJ2-7; D uncertain. Germline V gene lookup returns CDR1 MDHEN and CDR2 SYDVKM. Between the trimmed V and J ends, which lost 6 bases and 2 bases, there was a span of 11 bases. The CDR3 is 13 amino acids. The CDR3 nucleotides are TGTGCCAGCAGGTGGGTGGGGACCTACGAGCAGTACTTC. Residues: CASRWVGTYEQYF.

The chain is built from TRBV28 and TRBJ2-2; D not resolved. Trimming took 4 bases from V and 3 from J, leaving 9 bases between them. Germline CDR1 reads MDHEN; CDR2 reads SYDVKM. The CDR3 has 14 residues. The CDR3 coding sequence is TGTGCCAGCAGTTACTACAGTGACACCGGGGAGCTGTTTTTT. Its translation: CASSYYSDTGELFF.

This chain uses TRBV4-2 with TRBJ1-2, with 9 bases matching TRBD1. This CDR3 contains 15 residues. Germline CDR1 LGHNA, CDR2 YNFKEQ. J was trimmed by 7 bases and V by 2 bases; bases with no gene match: 8. CDR3 residues: CASSQSTGGRGGYTF. Written as DNA, the CDR3 is TGTGCCAGCAGCCAATCTACAGGGGGCCGGGGTGGCTACACCTTC.

The V gene is TRBV11-2, the J gene TRBJ1-4; possible D gene TRBD1, 6 bases. CDR1 and CDR2 (germline): SGHAT, FQNNGV. The CDR3 consists of 13 residues. With 6 bases removed from V and 6 bases from J, the gap between germline ends came to 11 bases. The CDR3 loop is CASRRGADEKLFF. CDR3 DNA sequence: TGTGCCAGCAGAAGGGGGGCAGATGAAAAACTGTTTTTT.

This clone was recorded only once. The rearrangement joins TRBV5-1 to TRBJ2-5, with D maybe TRBD1 (6 bases). This CDR3 comprises 13 residues. Germline V gene data show CDR1 as SGHRS and CDR2 as YFSETQ. V dropped 4 bases and J dropped 3 bases, with 10 bases sitting between them. CDR3 in amino acids: CASSHRDEETQYF. Written as DNA, the CDR3 is TGCGCCAGCAGCCACAGGGACGAAGAGACCCAGTACTTC. The full variable domain, completed using reference TRBV5-1 and TRBJ2-5, is KAGVTQTPRYLIKTRGQQVTLSCSPISGHRSVSWYQQTPGQGLQFLFEYFSETQRNKGNFPGRFSGRQFSNSRSEMNVSTLELGDSALYLCASSHRDEETQYFGPGTRLLVL.

The CDR3, as DNA: TGTGCCAGCAGCCCCTCGGGTCTCAGGAGCTATGGCTACACCTTC. Translating it yields CASSPSGLRSYGYTF. The V gene is TRBV7-6, the J gene TRBJ1-2; unclear D gene. CDR1 and CDR2 from the germline V gene are SGHVS and FNYEAQ. The CDR3 extends over 15 amino acids. The V gene lost 5 bases and the J gene lost 4 bases, with 17 bases spanning the gap.

This chain links TRBV28 with TRBJ2-7; 9 bases are shared with TRBD1. Germline values: CDR1 MDHEN, CDR2 SYDVKM. The CDR3 has 13 residues. The trim removed 10 bases at V and 2 bases at J, leaving 6 bases unmatched. The CDR3 loop is CATGTGPTYEQYF. In nucleotides, the CDR3 is TGTGCCACGGGGACAGGGCCGACCTACGAGCAGTACTTC.

This clone was detected once. The chain combines TRBV10-3 with TRBJ1-2, with a weak D call TRBD1 (6 bases). The CDR3 totals 17 residues. Germline CDR1 ENHRY, CDR2 SYGVKD. V shed 2 bases and J shed 0 bases, with 16 bases lying between them. CDR3 region: CAISERGHGVSNYGYTF. The CDR3 bases are TGTGCCATCAGTGAGCGGGGGCACGGCGTCTCTAACTATGGCTACACCTTC.

The J gene is TRBJ2-4, the V gene TRBV2; D may be TRBD2 (6 bases). The germline V and J ends were trimmed by 8 bases and 0 bases, with 11 bases remaining between them. This CDR3 has 14 amino acids. Per germline, CDR1 SNHLY and CDR2 FYNNEI. CDR3 sequence reads: CASGAGLAKNIQYF. The CDR3 nucleotides read TGTGCCAGCGGCGCGGGACTAGCCAAAAACATTCAGTACTTC.

CDR3 bases: TGTGCCTGGAGTGTACAACTAGCGGGAGCTGCAGATACGCAGTATTTT. Protein: CAWSVQLAGAADTQYF. This chain connects TRBV30 to TRBJ2-3; TRBD2 matches 11 bases. The CDR3 sequence is 16 residues long. V dropped 0 bases and J dropped 4; count of bases not matched to a gene: 6. CDR1 and CDR2 (germline): GTSNPN, SVGIG (reference sequence). The entire variable domain, with the rest obtained from reference TRBV30 and TRBJ2-3, is as follows: SQTIHQWPATLVQPVGSPLSLECTVEGTSNPNLYWYRQAAGRGLQLLFYSVGIGQISSEVPQNLSASRPQDRQFILSSKKLLLSDSGFYLCAWSVQLAGAADTQYFGPGTRLTVL.

This clone is a singleton in its sample. In DNA, the CDR3 is TGTGCCAGCAGTCGAACCTTCTATGGCTACACCTTC. Its protein product is CASSRTFYGYTF. The gene calls are TRBV28 and TRBJ1-2, with D unclear. The germline V gene encodes CDR1 MDHEN and CDR2 SYDVKM. This CDR3 is built from 12 residues. The germline V and J ends were trimmed by 5 bases and 4 bases, with 8 bases remaining between them.

The chain combines TRBV11-2 with TRBJ1-1; D unclear. This CDR3 is 13 amino acids long. V lost 7 bases to trimming and J lost 10 bases, with 19 bases between them. The germline V gene encodes CDR1 SGHAT and CDR2 FQNNGV. The CDR3 region is CASKGMVASGAFF. In DNA, the CDR3 is TGTGCCAGCAAAGGGATGGTTGCGTCTGGAGCTTTCTTT.

V and J are TRBV29-1 and TRBJ1-1; weak D call: TRBD1 (5 bases). The V end lost 6 bases, the J end lost 11 bases, and 19 bases lay between the germline ends. The CDR3 has 12 amino acids. The germline V gene encodes CDR1 SQVTM and CDR2 ANQGSEA. DNA of the CDR3: TGCAGCGTCCCCCGGGGGATCGGGGACGCTTTCTTT. Amino acid sequence: CSVPRGIGDAFF. Full variable domain (missing parts from reference TRBV29-1 and TRBJ1-1): SAVISQKPSRDICQRGTSLTIQCQVDSQVTMMFWYRQQPGQSLTLIATANQGSEATYESGFVIDKFPISRPNLTFSTLTVSNMSPEDSSIYLCSVPRGIGDAFFGQGTRLTVV.

The rearrangement links TRBV20-1 to TRBJ2-5, with D tentatively TRBD1 (5 bases). The J call may not be correct, given that the DNA end is closer to TRBJ2-7. The CDR3 totals 11 residues. CDR1 is DFQATT and CDR2 is SNEGSKA in the germline V gene (reference sequence). CDR3 region: CSARALYEQYF. CDR3 coding DNA: TGCAGTGCCAGGGCCCTCTACGAGCAGTACTTC.

The rearrangement joins TRBV5-1 to TRBJ1-1; D gene ambiguous. Deletions cut 0 bases from V and 0 bases from J, with 15 bases between. The CDR3 has 17 amino acids. CDR1 SGHRS and CDR2 YFSETQ come from the germline V gene. The CDR3 loop is CASSLEAGSPMNTEAFF. The CDR3 region has the DNA TGCGCCAGCAGCTTGGAGGCAGGCTCCCCAATGAACACTGAAGCTTTCTTT.

This chain uses TRBV5-1 with TRBJ2-1; 12 bases agree with TRBD2. The V and J ends lost 4 bases and 0 bases, in that order; junction bases with no gene match: 5. This CDR3 spans 17 amino acids. CDR1 and CDR2 from the germline V gene are SGHRS and YFSETQ. This CDR3 reads CASSRTSGASSYNEQFF. The CDR3 region has the DNA TGCGCCAGCAGCAGGACTAGCGGGGCGAGCTCCTACAATGAGCAGTTCTTC.

The sample holds a few counts of this clone. The chain joins TRBV28 to TRBJ1-1, with D perhaps TRBD1 (5 bases). Germline V gene sequence: CDR1 MDHEN, CDR2 SYDVKM. The V gene lost 6 bases and the J gene lost 0 bases, with 11 bases spanning the gap. The CDR3 has 14 residues. CDR3 loop: CASRTATMNTEAFF. DNA of the CDR3: TGTGCCAGCAGGACAGCAACTATGAACACTGAAGCTTTCTTT.

V is TRBV7-9 and J is TRBJ2-1; weak D call: TRBD1 (6 bases). The CDR3 is 15 amino acids. The V end lost 4 bases, the J end lost 8 bases, and 18 bases lay between the germline ends. Germline V gene sequence: CDR1 SEHNR, CDR2 FQNEAQ (reference sequence). In DNA form, the CDR3 reads TGTGCCAGCAGCTCACGGGACACAAAGGTGGATGAGCAGTTCTTC. Protein: CASSSRDTKVDEQFF. Based on the CDR3 plus reference TRBV7-9 and TRBJ2-1, the full variable domain is DTGVSQNPRHKITKRGQNVTFRCDPISEHNRLYWYRQTLGQGPEFLTYFQNEAQLEKSRLLSDRFSAERPKGSFSTLEIQRTEQGDSAMYLCASSSRDTKVDEQFFGPGTRLTVL.

The rearrangement links TRBV7-9 to TRBJ2-7; 7 nucleotides agree with TRBD2. The germline gives CDR1 SEHNR, CDR2 FQNEAQ (reference sequence). V shed 5 bases, J shed 2 bases, and the junction held 6 bases outside the gene matches. The CDR3 consists of 14 residues. The CDR3 is CASSRGLGPYEQYF. The CDR3 DNA reads as TGTGCCAGCAGCCGTGGACTAGGACCCTACGAGCAGTACTTC.

This chain links TRBV19 with TRBJ2-3; the D is unclear. The germline CDR1 and CDR2 sequences are LNHDA and SQIVND (reference sequence). This CDR3 spans 16 amino acids. Trimming cost V 10 bases and J 0 bases, with 20 bases left between them. The CDR3 protein is CATLHPGYSSTDTQYF. The CDR3, as DNA: TGTGCCACCCTCCACCCGGGCTACTCTAGCACAGATACGCAGTATTTT. The complete variable domain, with remaining parts taken from reference TRBV19 and TRBJ2-3, reads DGGITQSPKYLFRKEGQNVTLSCEQNLNHDAMYWYRQDPGQGLRLIYYSQIVNDFQKGDIAEGYSVSREKKESFPLTVTSAQKNPTAFYLCATLHPGYSSTDTQYFGPGTRLTVL.

The chain employs TRBV28 and TRBJ1-1; D possibly corresponds to TRBD1 (5 bases). In germline, CDR1 is MDHEN, CDR2 SYDVKM. V shed 6 bases and J shed 8 bases, with 22 bases lying between them. The CDR3 extends over 15 amino acids. The CDR3 here is CASSPYYSGRREAFF. CDR3 nucleotide sequence: TGTGCCAGCAGCCCCTACTATTCAGGGCGCCGAGAAGCTTTCTTT.